The sequence of this T cell receptor beta chain was determined in a study of cytomegalovirus exposure and HLA in healthy donors. Study findings and constraints: Judged likely to be a sequencing artifact was a cluster of highly shared sequence variants. Rarity marked most TCR sequences, yet some public TCRs occurred in many donors. A later analysis linked a missense DCLRE1C variant to TCR beta V- and J-gene trimming.

Looked up from germline, CDR1 is KGHSH and CDR2 is LQKENI. This CDR3 contains 14 residues. V dropped 3 bases and J dropped 3 bases, with 10 bases sitting between them. The PCR employed 60 Vbeta primers together with 13 Jbeta primers. Only in-frame clones appear in the TCRdb table, and some are missing; sequencing was by immunoSEQ multiplex PCR. The sample totals under 200,000 clones. Note on this clone: Its matching antigen is unknown.

The receptor was derived from a man aged 25-45 years in good health and CMV-seronegative. Sequencing used PBMCs. V usage is TRBV18 and J usage is TRBJ2-3, with a possible D match to TRBD2 (6 bases). The CDR3 region has the DNA TGTGCCAGCTCACCGCTCGGGGGAACAGATACGCAGTATTTT. This translates into CASSPLGGTDTQYF. The whole variable domain, remainder taken from reference TRBV18 and TRBJ2-3, is NAGVMQNPRHLVRRRGQEARLRCSPMKGHSHVYWYRQLPEEGLKFMVYLQKENIIDESGMPKERFSAEFPKEGPSILRIQQVVRGDSAAYFCASSPLGGTDTQYFGPGTRLTVL.